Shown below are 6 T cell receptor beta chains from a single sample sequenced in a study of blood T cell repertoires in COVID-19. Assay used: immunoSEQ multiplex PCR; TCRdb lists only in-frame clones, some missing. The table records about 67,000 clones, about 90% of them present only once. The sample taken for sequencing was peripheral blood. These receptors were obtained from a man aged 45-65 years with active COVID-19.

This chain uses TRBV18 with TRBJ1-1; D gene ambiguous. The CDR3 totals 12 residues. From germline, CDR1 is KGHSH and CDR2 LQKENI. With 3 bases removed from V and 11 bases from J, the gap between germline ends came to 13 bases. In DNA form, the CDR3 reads TGTGCCAGCTCACCTTTGGGAGTCGAGGCTTTCTTT. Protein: CASSPLGVEAFF.

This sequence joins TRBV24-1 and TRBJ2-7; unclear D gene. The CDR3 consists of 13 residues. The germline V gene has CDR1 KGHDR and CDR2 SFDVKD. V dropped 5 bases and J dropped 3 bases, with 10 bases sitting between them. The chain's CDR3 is CATSGAGSYEQYF. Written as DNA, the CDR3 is TGTGCCACCAGTGGGGCAGGAAGCTACGAGCAGTACTTC.

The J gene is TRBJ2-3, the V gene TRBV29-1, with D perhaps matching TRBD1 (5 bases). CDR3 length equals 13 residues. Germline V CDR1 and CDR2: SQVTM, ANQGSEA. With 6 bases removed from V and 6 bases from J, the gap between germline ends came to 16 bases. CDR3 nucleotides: TGCAGCGTCCAGGGAAATGCGGCGGATACGCAGTATTTT. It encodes CSVQGNAADTQYF.

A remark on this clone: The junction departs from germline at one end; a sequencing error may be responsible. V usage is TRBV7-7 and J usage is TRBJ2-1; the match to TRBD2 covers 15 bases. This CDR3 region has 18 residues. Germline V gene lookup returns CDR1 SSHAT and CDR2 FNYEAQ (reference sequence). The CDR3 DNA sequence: TGTGCTAGCAGCGGAGCCGGGACTAGCGGGGGGTTCCACAATGAGCAGTTCTTC. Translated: CASSGAGTSGGFHNEQFF.

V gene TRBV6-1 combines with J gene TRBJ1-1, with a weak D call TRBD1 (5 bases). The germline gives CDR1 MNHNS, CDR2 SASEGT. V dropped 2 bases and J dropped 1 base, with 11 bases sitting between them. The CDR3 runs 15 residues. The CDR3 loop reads CASSEFGGSNTEAFF. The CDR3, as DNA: TGTGCCAGCAGTGAATTCGGGGGTTCGAACACTGAAGCTTTCTTT.

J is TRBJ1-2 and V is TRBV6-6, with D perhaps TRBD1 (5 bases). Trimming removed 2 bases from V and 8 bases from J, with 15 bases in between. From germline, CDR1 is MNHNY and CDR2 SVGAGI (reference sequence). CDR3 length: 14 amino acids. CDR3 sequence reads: CASSYPRRGEGYTF. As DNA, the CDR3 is TGTGCCAGCAGTTACCCACGCCGGGGGGAGGGCTACACCTTC.